These 3 T cell receptor beta chains originate from one sample sequenced in a study of vaccination effects on CD4 cells after COVID-19. ViraFEST used viral peptide pools to expand antigen-specific CD4+ T cells before sequencing. Investigators separated out CD4+ T cells once around 11 days of culture had passed. No vaccinee had earlier SARS-CoV-2 infection, and nucleocapsid antibodies were negative. Assay: immunoSEQ multiplex PCR; the TCRdb copy retains only in-frame clones and omits some. The sample records 68,000 or so clones, around 80% being singletons. No antigen has been identified for these receptors. This sample comprised CD4+ T cells from PBMCs cultured with SARS-CoV-2 spike peptides, obtained before COVID-19 vaccination. These receptors all stem from a human donor who received a COVID-19 vaccine.

V usage is TRBV5-1 and J usage is TRBJ1-4; TRBD1 matches at 11 bases. J was trimmed by 5 bases and V by 4 bases; bases with no gene match: 4. This CDR3 is built from 15 residues. Germline V CDR1 and CDR2: SGHRS, YFSETQ. The CDR3 DNA follows: TGCGCCAGCAGCGCAGGGACAGGGGGAAATGAAAAACTGTTTTTT. This codes for CASSAGTGGNEKLFF.

The J gene is TRBJ2-5, the V gene TRBV9; 7 bases match TRBD1. Trimming cost V 0 bases and J 2 bases; bases outside gene matches: 13. This CDR3 region has 18 residues. Germline CDR1 and CDR2: SGDLS and YYNGEE. CDR3 DNA sequence: TGTGCCAGCAGCGTAGCACCTCAGGGGACAGTCCTGCAAGAGACCCAGTACTTC. It specifies CASSVAPQGTVLQETQYF.

This chain uses TRBV30 with TRBJ2-5; the D gene is possibly TRBD1 (6 bases). V was pared by 1 base and J by 3 bases, with 24 bases between. The germline CDR1 and CDR2 sequences are GTSNPN and SVGIG (reference sequence). This CDR3 is built from 18 residues. DNA of the CDR3: TGTGCCTGGAGTGCGACACGGAATTTGGTGGGGGCAAAAGAGACCCAGTACTTC. Translated: CAWSATRNLVGAKETQYF.